These 5 T cell receptor beta chains originate from one sample sequenced in a study of blood T cell repertoires in COVID-19. Clones were read by immunoSEQ multiplex PCR, and TCRdb kept only the in-frame ones, dropping some. Seen here are around 60,000 clones, roughly two thirds observed once, and the top ten hold 4.8%. Sequencing input: peripheral blood. All receptors derive from a woman in her 70s with COVID-19, enrolled during active disease.

CDR3 nucleotide sequence: TGTGCCAGCAGCTTAGTGGGAGGGGGGAGCTCCAATGAGCAGTTCTTC. This codes for CASSLVGGGSSNEQFF. V gene TRBV11-2 combines with J gene TRBJ2-1; D is perhaps TRBD2 (7 bases). Germline V lookup: CDR1 SGHAT, CDR2 FQNNGV. The CDR3 sequence is 16 residues long. V was clipped by 1 base and J by 6 bases, with 16 bases between them.

The V and J genes are TRBV4-2 and TRBJ2-7; possibly TRBD1 for D (5 bases). V lost 1 base, J lost 6 bases, and 7 bases lay in between. Germline V gene sequence: CDR1 LGHNA, CDR2 YNFKEQ. The CDR3 consists of 12 residues. The CDR3 sequence: CASSQVDSEQYF. The CDR3 DNA sequence: TGTGCCAGCAGCCAAGTCGACAGCGAGCAGTACTTC.

The genes are TRBV7-2 and TRBJ2-3, with TRBD2 identical over 9 bases. V was clipped by 5 bases and J by 5 bases; unmatched bases: 8. This CDR3 is 15 amino acids long. Germline CDR1 reads SGHTA; CDR2 reads FQGNSA. CDR3 DNA sequence: TGTGCCAGCAGCCCCGGCGGGAGGGGGGGAGATACGCAGTATTTT. It encodes CASSPGGRGGDTQYF.

The chain combines TRBV7-9 with TRBJ2-1; 10 bases agree with TRBD2. The CDR3 covers 15 residues. V gave up 4 bases and J gave up 9 bases; unmatched junction bases: 9. From germline, CDR1 is SEHNR and CDR2 FQNEAQ (reference sequence). CDR3 loop: CASSSPLAGVVEQFF. In DNA form, the CDR3 reads TGTGCCAGCAGCTCACCCCTAGCGGGAGTTGTTGAGCAGTTCTTC.

This clone has only a few counts. This rearrangement joins TRBV5-1 to TRBJ1-1, with TRBD1 identical over 7 bases. With 4 bases clipped from V and 1 base from J, the junction kept 4 bases outside the gene matches. There are 14 residues in the CDR3. Germline-derived CDR1 and CDR2 are SGHRS and YFSETQ. The DNA of the CDR3 is TGCGCCAGCAGCCTGGGGACAGAGAACACTGAAGCTTTCTTT. This translates into CASSLGTENTEAFF.